This record looks at one T cell receptor (beta chain) sequence and its context. The specificity of this receptor is unknown. No base-level quality is on record; no much larger clone is a single base apart. This entry is derived from a study of regulatory T cells in long-lasting Graves disease (dated by TCRdb to 2020 to 2023). Background for the entire study: To count as having persistent Graves' disease, a patient had to have received antithyroid drug treatment for over 5 years with TSH receptor autoantibodies remaining persistently positive. Peripheral blood TCR sequencing and RNA sequencing compared persistent Graves' disease patients with newly diagnosed Graves' disease patients. The study was conducted in China and was registered as a clinical trial. A total of 33 samples underwent TCR sequencing: approximately 13 from persistent and roughly 20 from newly diagnosed Graves' disease patients. In the clinical cohort, patients with persistent Graves' disease had used antithyroid drugs for an average of roughly ten years.

CDR1 and CDR2 (LNHDA, SQIVND) derive from the germline V gene (reference sequence). The CDR3, from cysteine to phenylalanine, totals 12 residues. The retained sequence is limited to the CDR3, 36 bases, with the frame set at the first base. The junction shows trimming of 8 bases on V and 4 bases on J, plus 9 bases between the germline ends. The study at large found these results: The study examined only peripheral blood because the primary lesion, thyroid tissue, could not be accessed. Patients with persistent disease shared more public clonotypes (fewer than 3,000) than newly diagnosed patients did (around 930). Sequencing and analysis were restricted to the TCR beta chain. As a limitation, the authors acknowledged that the small sample size may reduce accuracy. Preferential use of TRBV28, TRBJ1-2 and TRBJ2-5 was observed in persistent disease, whereas TRBV20-1 and TRBJ2-1 were favored in newly diagnosed disease. Compared with newly diagnosed patients, patients with persistent Graves' disease had lower TCR Shannon entropy and fewer highly expanded clones, which suggests clonal expansion.

The method was multiplex PCR. Sequencing instrument: Illumina HiSeq 4000. CDR3 regions were amplified by Arm-PCR with iRepertoire HTBI primers to construct TCR beta libraries. Before sequencing, the PCR products went through gel purification. As for how the authors treated the data: Across samples, 60 to 75 TRBV and 13 to 15 TRBJ segments were identified and used for gene usage analysis of CDR3 amino acid clonotypes. COPE and FqMerger were used to merge the filtered high-quality paired reads into contigs. BLAST was used to align contigs to the IMGT TRBV, TRBD and TRBJ reference genes, and CDR3 was defined following IMGT. Clonotypes above 0.1% frequency were classified as highly expanded clones. Shannon entropy served as the measure of repertoire diversity, while the Gini coefficient captured V-J evenness. Clonotypes shared by more than one individual were considered public. Using fastp at Q25 and MiXCR, TCRdb reprocessed the public reads and kept productive beta chains. Each record represents a unique CDR3 protein, reported with the most common genes and DNA among its rows. TCRdb, rather than the study authors, made the V and J calls. In this sample the table shows approximately 500,000 distinct CDR3 sequences, roughly 21% of which occur a single time. Around 7% of the sample rests with the top ten.

Taken with the paper, the label for time point translates to: persistent/refractory GD, antithyroid drugs over 5 years with positive TRAb. RNA was extracted from PBMCs in TRIzol for both TCR sequencing and RNA sequencing. The diagnosis of Graves' disease was made according to American Thyroid Association guidelines. Patients for the study were recruited at an endocrinology department in Xi'an, China. Each patient gave 7 to 9.5 milliliters of peripheral blood, collected in an EDTA anticoagulant tube. Ficoll Paque Plus density gradient separation was used to isolate PBMCs, and no further T cell sorting was done. RNA quality was checked with an Agilent 2100 Bioanalyzer and agarose gel, and concentration with a NanoDrop 2000.

Here the sequenced sample was peripheral blood mononuclear cells (PBMCs), taken when the disease was refractory, from a patient treated with antithyroid drugs. This sequence originates from a female donor with Graves disease. The chain couples TRBV19 to TRBJ1-3; confidence is insufficient to name the D gene. CDR3 protein: CASLAFGNTIYF. The sequence in DNA is TGTGCCAGTCTTGCGTTCGGAAACACCATATATTTT.